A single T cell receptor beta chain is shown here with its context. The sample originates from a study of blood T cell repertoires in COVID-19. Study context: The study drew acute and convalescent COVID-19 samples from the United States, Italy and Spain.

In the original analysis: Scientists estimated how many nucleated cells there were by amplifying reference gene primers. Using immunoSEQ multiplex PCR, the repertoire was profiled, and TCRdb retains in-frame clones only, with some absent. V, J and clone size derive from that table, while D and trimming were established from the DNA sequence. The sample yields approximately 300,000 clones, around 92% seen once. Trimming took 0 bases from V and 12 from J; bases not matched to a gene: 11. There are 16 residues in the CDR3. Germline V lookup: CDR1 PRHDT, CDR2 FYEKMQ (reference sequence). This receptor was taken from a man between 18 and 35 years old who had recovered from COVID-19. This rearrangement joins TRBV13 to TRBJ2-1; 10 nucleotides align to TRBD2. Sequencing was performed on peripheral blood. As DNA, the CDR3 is TGTGCCAGCAGCTTAGGAAGCGGGAGGGCCGGGTCTTGGCAGTTCTTC. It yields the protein CASSLGSGRAGSWQFF.